This TCR beta chain stems from a study of cytomegalovirus exposure and HLA in healthy donors. PCR used 60 Vbeta primers and 13 Jbeta primers. Some clones are missing from TCRdb's copy, which holds only in-frame ones; the method was immunoSEQ multiplex PCR. Of 78,000 or so clones listed, approximately 84% are singletons. V lost 0 bases and J 0 bases, leaving 9 bases between the germline ends. Per germline, CDR1 SGHRS and CDR2 YFSETQ. The CDR3 is made up of 15 amino acids. The V gene is TRBV5-1, the J gene TRBJ1-1; D unresolved. Sequenced sample: PBMCs. The sequence came from a woman in her 50s in good health and CMV-seronegative. The CDR3 bases are TGCGCCAGCAGCTTGGATAGCGCAGTGAACACTGAAGCTTTCTTT. This encodes CASSLDSAVNTEAFF.